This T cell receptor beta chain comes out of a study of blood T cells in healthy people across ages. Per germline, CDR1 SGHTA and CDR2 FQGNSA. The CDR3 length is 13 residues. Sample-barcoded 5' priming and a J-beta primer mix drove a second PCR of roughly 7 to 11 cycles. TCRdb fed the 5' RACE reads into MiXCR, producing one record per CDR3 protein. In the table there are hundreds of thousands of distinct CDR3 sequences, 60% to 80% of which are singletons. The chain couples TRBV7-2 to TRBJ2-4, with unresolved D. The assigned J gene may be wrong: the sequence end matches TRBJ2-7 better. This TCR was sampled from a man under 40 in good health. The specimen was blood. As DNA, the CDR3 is TGTGCCAGCAGCTTTCGGAAGTCCTACGAGCAGTACTTC. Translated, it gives CASSFRKSYEQYF.